These T cell receptor beta chains were read from a single sample in a study of cytomegalovirus exposure and HLA in healthy donors. Using immunoSEQ multiplex PCR, the repertoire was profiled, and TCRdb retains in-frame clones only, with some absent. The sample consists of some 130,000 clones, about 66% of them appearing once. Material for sequencing was PBMCs. Receptors were obtained from a human donor in good health. Each CDR3 is given without its conserved first and last residue. Clone size appears in some rows only: once, few, many, or a class for an expanded clone.

J | size | V | CDR3
TRBJ2-1 | once | TRBV6-5 | ASRRGLVGAGGEF
TRBJ2-2 | - | TRBV18 | ASSLRTSGLNTGELF
TRBJ2-1 | - | TRBV7-2 | ASSLFANKQF
TRBJ1-1 | - | TRBV28 | ASTPDPSNTEAF
TRBJ1-2 | once | TRBV28 | ASRSGDGYT
TRBJ2-7 | - | TRBV15 | ATSRDMLGGEQY
TRBJ2-7 | once | TRBV7-9 | ASSRGSEQY
TRBJ2-3 | - | TRBV7-3 | ASSPRTGGGDTQY
TRBJ2-7 | once | TRBV5-6 | ASSRDRGRAAYEQY
TRBJ1-1 | - | TRBV7-2 | ASSLGGRPEAF
TRBJ2-1 | - | TRBV4-3 | ASSQDPAGGPDNEQF
TRBJ1-1 | - | TRBV5-1 | ASSLVGGRTEAF
TRBJ2-1 | once | TRBV6-1 | ASSEPAGGYNEQF
TRBJ2-1 | - | TRBV11-1 | ASSLGGQGRSEQF
TRBJ1-2 | - | TRBV5-1 | ASSLAGTEPSNYGYT
TRBJ1-2 | - | TRBV11-3 | ASSLDAGGRAQGYT
TRBJ2-1 | - | TRBV27 | ASKASGFSRTNEQF
TRBJ2-7 | - | TRBV5-6 | ASSLRDRVYEQY
TRBJ1-2 | once | TRBV19 | ASSIPTGFYGYT
TRBJ2-3 | few | TRBV5-1 | ASSEPGTSGYDTQY
TRBJ2-7 | - | TRBV9 | ASSVGTSGSYEQY
TRBJ2-7 | - | TRBV7-7 | ASSLGGGFEQY
TRBJ2-2 | - | TRBV4-1 | ASSQEGTGGGGELF
TRBJ1-1 | - | TRBV27 | ASSRAVGTEAF
TRBJ2-1 | - | TRBV10-3 | AISGTSESKQF
TRBJ2-5 | - | TRBV6-5 | ASSYSGRPETQY
TRBJ2-3 | - | TRBV7-2 | ASSVPGLVTDTQY
TRBJ2-5 | - | TRBV18 | ASSPRAGETQY
TRBJ1-1 | - | TRBV9 | ASSVDAQGRTEAF
TRBJ2-1 | - | TRBV5-1 | ASSLEWAGAEQF
TRBJ2-7 | - | TRBV6-1 | ASRRLAASYEQY
TRBJ2-1 | - | TRBV6-5 | ASSYTSLSSYNEQF
TRBJ2-7 | once | TRBV28 | ASSLVAGISYEQY
TRBJ2-7 | few | TRBV18 | ASSSPAGESYEQY
TRBJ2-1 | - | TRBV27 | ASSLFQGAASYNEQF
TRBJ1-2 | - | TRBV5-1 | ASGFTGLGGYT
TRBJ2-1 | once | TRBV27 | ASSGPSGRSGVYNEQF
TRBJ2-7 | - | TRBV28 | ASSFTGETYEQY
TRBJ1-4 | few | TRBV7-9 | ASSQGMANEKLF
TRBJ1-3 | - | TRBV9 | ASSPRVSGNTIY
TRBJ1-4 | - | TRBV10-3 | AISLEPGEKLF
TRBJ2-3 | once | TRBV7-9 | ASSLELYTQY
TRBJ2-7 | - | TRBV5-1 | ASSTTSGSSYEQY
TRBJ2-7 | - | TRBV6-5 | ASSSDRGSHEQY
TRBJ2-5 | few | TRBV7-3 | ASSLLQSETQY
TRBJ1-2 | - | TRBV6-6 | ASIRQAQGNFRGYT
TRBJ2-7 | few | TRBV6-6 | ASSLGTSGSNEQY
TRBJ2-1 | - | TRBV7-3 | ASSAETRSEQF
TRBJ1-1 | few | TRBV29-1 | SGSDSYEAF